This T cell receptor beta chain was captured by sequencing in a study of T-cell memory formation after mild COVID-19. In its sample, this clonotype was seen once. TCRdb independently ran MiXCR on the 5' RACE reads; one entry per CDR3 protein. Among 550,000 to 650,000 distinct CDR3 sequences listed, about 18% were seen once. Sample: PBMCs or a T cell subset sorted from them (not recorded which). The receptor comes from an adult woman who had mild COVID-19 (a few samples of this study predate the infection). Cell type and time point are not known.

The CDR3 bases are TGTGCCAGCATCTCGGCTGGAAACACCATATATTTT. Translation gives CASISAGNTIYF. This sequence joins TRBV27 and TRBJ1-3; D remains ambiguous. The CDR3 has 12 residues. Trimming left V 7 bases short and J 2 bases short, with 6 bases between. Germline V gene lookup returns CDR1 MNHEY and CDR2 SMNVEV (reference sequence).